This T cell receptor beta chain was documented in a study of blood T cell repertoires in COVID-19. The repertoire was sequenced with immunoSEQ multiplex PCR; TCRdb's copy has only in-frame clones and lacks some. The table includes about 170,000 clones, approximately 82% detected once. Assignments of participants to cohorts depended upon their own reported clinical history. Symptom resolution, clearance, or two negative PCRs marked donors in Cohort 3 as recovered. Trimming took 5 bases from V and 8 from J; bases not matched to a gene: 3. The CDR3 totals 13 residues. Germline V CDR1 and CDR2: SEHNR, FQNEAQ (reference sequence).

Material: PBMCs or T cells enriched from blood (not recorded which). This receptor was identified in a woman aged 45 to 65 who had recovered from COVID-19. The chain carries TRBV7-9 and TRBJ1-4; TRBD1 agrees at 9 bases. In nucleotides, the CDR3 is TGTGCCAGCAGCCGCGGACAGGGGGAAAAACTGTTTTTT. It yields the protein CASSRGQGEKLFF.